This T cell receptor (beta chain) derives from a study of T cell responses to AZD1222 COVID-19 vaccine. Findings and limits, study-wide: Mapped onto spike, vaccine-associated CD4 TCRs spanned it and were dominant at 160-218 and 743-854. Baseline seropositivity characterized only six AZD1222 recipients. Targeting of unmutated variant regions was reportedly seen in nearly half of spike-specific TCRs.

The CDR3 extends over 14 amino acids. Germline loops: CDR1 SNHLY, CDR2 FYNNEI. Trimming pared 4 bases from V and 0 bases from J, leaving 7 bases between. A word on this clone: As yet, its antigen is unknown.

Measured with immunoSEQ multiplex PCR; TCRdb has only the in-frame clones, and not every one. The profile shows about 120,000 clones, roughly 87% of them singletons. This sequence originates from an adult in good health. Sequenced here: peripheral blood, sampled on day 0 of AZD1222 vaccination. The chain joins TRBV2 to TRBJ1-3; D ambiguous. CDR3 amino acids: CASSGRSSGNTIYF. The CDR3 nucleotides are TGTGCCAGCAGTGGCAGGAGCTCTGGAAACACCATATATTTT.